The 32 T cell receptor beta chains below come from one sample, sequenced in a study of T cells after yellow fever vaccination. MiXCR was run by TCRdb on the 5' RACE reads, yielding one entry per CDR3 protein. In the table there are 400,000 or so distinct CDR3 sequences, more than 5.5% of which are singletons. Sequenced here: PBMCs, sampled 5 days after the yellow fever booster vaccination. The receptors stem from a man aged 25 to 45 who received the YFV17D yellow fever vaccine.

V usage is TRBV7-2 and J usage is TRBJ2-7; a weak D match, TRBD2 (5 bases). Between the trimmed V and J ends, which lost 6 bases and 3 bases, there was a span of 12 bases. CDR1 and CDR2 from the germline V gene are SGHTA and FQGNSA. The CDR3 is 13 residues long. The CDR3 spells CASSPTGFYEQYF. The CDR3 DNA sequence: TGTGCCAGCAGTCCTACGGGGTTCTACGAGCAGTACTTC.

This chain joins TRBV4-2 and TRBJ2-1; 11 bases line up with TRBD2. Per germline, CDR1 LGHNA and CDR2 YNFKEQ. V lost 1 base and J lost 8; bases outside the gene matches: 13. The CDR3 is 18 residues long. Here the CDR3 DNA reads TGTGCCAGCAGCCAAGGGGAGCTACTACTAGCGGGAGAGGATGAGCAGTTCTTC. It encodes CASSQGELLLAGEDEQFF.

This clonotype was counted at least ten times. This rearrangement joins TRBV5-6 to TRBJ1-2; 7 bases align to TRBD1. CDR1 is SGHDT and CDR2 is YYEEEE in the germline V gene. CDR3 size: 14 residues. The trim removed 0 bases at V and 3 bases at J, leaving 2 bases unmatched. The CDR3 bases are TGTGCCAGCAGCTTGGACAGGGGATACTATGGCTACACCTTC. Residues: CASSLDRGYYGYTF.

This clonotype has only a few counts. This sequence joins TRBV6-1 and TRBJ2-3, with a weak D call TRBD2 (6 bases). From germline, CDR1 is MNHNS and CDR2 SASEGT. Trimming cost V 8 bases and J 0 bases, with 27 bases left between them. CDR3 length: 19 amino acids. For the CDR3, the DNA is TGTGCCAGCGCTAAAGAACAGAATAGACTAGGGGCTAGCACAGATACGCAGTATTTT. The encoded protein is CASAKEQNRLGASTDTQYF.

This sequence joins TRBV7-8 and TRBJ2-7; 7 nucleotides align to TRBD2. The CDR3 consists of 15 residues. The trim removed 2 bases at V and 2 bases at J, leaving 6 bases unmatched. Per the germline V gene, CDR1 is SGHVS and CDR2 is FQNEAQ. The CDR3 sequence: CASSLYTSVAYEQYF. CDR3 bases: TGTGCCAGCAGCTTATACACTAGCGTGGCCTACGAGCAGTACTTC.

This clonotype was detected ten times or more. The chain employs TRBV10-2 and TRBJ2-2, with 9 positions matching TRBD1. Germline V gives CDR1 WSHSY, CDR2 SAAADI. This CDR3 is 16 amino acids long. After removal of 7 bases from V and 9 bases from J, the junction contained 15 bases not matched to a gene. CDR3 loop: CASTTADRGSSRELFF. The CDR3 DNA sequence: TGCGCCAGCACTACCGCGGACAGGGGATCTTCCAGGGAGCTGTTTTTT.

The sample holds a few counts of this clonotype. This sequence joins TRBV19 and TRBJ1-2; D is undetermined. V lost 6 bases and J 4 bases, leaving 6 bases between the germline ends. The germline V gene encodes CDR1 LNHDA and CDR2 SQIVND (reference sequence). CDR3 length: 11 residues. CDR3 amino acids: CASSALYGYTF. DNA for the CDR3: TGTGCCAGTAGCGCGCTCTATGGCTACACCTTC.

This clonotype was seen ten or more times. The chain is built from TRBV28 and TRBJ2-2; D tentatively reads TRBD1 or TRBD2 (5 bases each). V was clipped by 6 bases and J by 6 bases, with 17 bases between them. This CDR3 has 15 residues. Germline loops: CDR1 MDHEN, CDR2 SYDVKM. The CDR3 sequence is CASSRGGRVAGELFF. The CDR3 DNA is TGTGCCAGCAGCCGCGGAGGCAGGGTGGCCGGGGAGCTGTTTTTT.

This clonotype has a count of ten or more. CDR3 DNA: TGTGCCAGCAGCCGGGGTAGATCGTCCTCCTACGAGCAGTACTTC. Encoded protein: CASSRGRSSSYEQYF. V gene TRBV5-5 combines with J gene TRBJ2-7; D possibly corresponds to TRBD2 (5 bases). This CDR3 contains 15 residues. V shed 4 bases and J shed 0 bases, with 14 bases lying between them. The germline V gene has CDR1 SGHKS and CDR2 YYEKEE (reference sequence).

In this sample, this clonotype turned up a few times. The chain carries TRBV6-5 and TRBJ2-7; D might be TRBD2 (5 bases). V was clipped by 7 bases and J by 3 bases, with 16 bases between them. Germline V gene lookup returns CDR1 MNHEY and CDR2 SVGAGI. The CDR3 runs 14 residues. The CDR3 protein is CASIQSLAGYEQYF. The CDR3 DNA reads as TGTGCCAGCATCCAGTCGTTGGCGGGCTACGAGCAGTACTTC.

V and J are TRBV4-3 and TRBJ1-4; maybe TRBD1 (5 bases). Trimming shortened V by 0 bases and J by 5 bases, and 13 bases separated the two germline ends. CDR1 and CDR2 from the germline V gene are LGHNA and YSLEER. The CDR3 spans 16 residues. As DNA, the CDR3 is TGCGCCAGCAGCCAAGACCCAGGGCGTTTCAATGAAAAACTGTTTTTT. Its protein product is CASSQDPGRFNEKLFF.

This clonotype appeared many times. The chain carries TRBV5-5 and TRBJ2-1, with D uncertain. V lost 4 bases to trimming and J lost 0 bases, with 11 bases between them. The CDR3 sequence is 15 residues long. Germline CDR1 reads SGHKS; CDR2 reads YYEKEE (reference sequence). The chain's CDR3 is CASSPQASSYNEQFF. DNA for the CDR3: TGTGCCAGCAGCCCCCAGGCGAGCTCCTACAATGAGCAGTTCTTC.

This chain uses TRBV7-8 with TRBJ2-5; TRBD2 aligns across 10 bases. The length of the CDR3 is 14 residues. The germline gives CDR1 SGHVS, CDR2 FQNEAQ. Trimming cost V 7 bases and J 4 bases; bases outside gene matches: 6. The DNA of the CDR3 is TGTGCCAGCATCCAAGCGGGAGGGGGAGAGACCCAGTACTTC. Amino acid sequence: CASIQAGGGETQYF.

The genes are TRBV20-1 and TRBJ2-6; D perhaps matches TRBD1 (5 bases). The germline V gene encodes CDR1 DFQATT and CDR2 SNEGSKA (reference sequence). The CDR3 loop spans 16 amino acids. CDR3 bases: TGCTGCGCTAGGGGCAAGCCGGTATCTGGGGCCAACGTCCTGACTTTC. Amino acids: CCARGKPVSGANVLTF.

Many counts were recorded for this clonotype. The genes are TRBV3-1 and TRBJ2-1; maybe TRBD2 (5 bases). The germline gives CDR1 LGHDT, CDR2 YNNKEL (reference sequence). The CDR3 is made up of 15 amino acids. Deletions cut 2 bases from V and 4 bases from J, with 12 bases between. The CDR3 reads CASSQLAGAYNEQFF. DNA of the CDR3: TGTGCCAGCAGCCAACTGGCGGGCGCATACAATGAGCAGTTCTTC.

The chain recombines TRBV24-1 with TRBJ2-1; TRBD2 matches 7 bases. The CDR3 has 19 residues. V lost 5 bases and J lost 9; bases outside the gene matches: 24. From germline, CDR1 is KGHDR and CDR2 SFDVKD. Written as DNA, the CDR3 is TGTGCCACCAGTGCCCCCGGCTTGGGCGGGAGCAGTTTAGGAGGTGAGCAGTTCTTC. Its translation is CATSAPGLGGSSLGGEQFF.

This clonotype was recorded many times. The chain has TRBV5-1 and TRBJ2-7; a weak D match, TRBD1 (5 bases). CDR1 is SGHRS and CDR2 is YFSETQ in the germline V gene. This CDR3 is 15 amino acids long. Trimming cost V 6 bases and J 7 bases, with 23 bases left between them. The CDR3 DNA follows: TGCGCCAGCACAAGGACGGACAACTCGGCTAGGGAGCAGTACTTC. This codes for CASTRTDNSAREQYF.

This clonotype was detected a few times. The rearrangement links TRBV6-2 or TRBV6-3 to TRBJ2-7, with D uncertain. Germline assignment: CDR1 MNHEY and CDR2 SVGEGT. V lost 3 bases, J lost 7 bases, and 13 bases lay in between. The CDR3 totals 13 residues. The DNA of the CDR3 is TGTGCCAGCAGTTATTACACCACGGTTGAGCAGTACTTC. Translating it yields CASSYYTTVEQYF.

This clonotype was seen only a few times. This rearrangement joins TRBV7-9 to TRBJ2-1, with D possibly TRBD1 on 5 matching bases. The CDR3 consists of 13 residues. V gave up 6 bases and J gave up 4 bases, with 10 bases separating them. The germline V gene encodes CDR1 SEHNR and CDR2 FQNEAQ (reference sequence). In DNA, the CDR3 is TGTGCCAGCAGTACAGGCGGTTACAATGAGCAGTTCTTC. Protein: CASSTGGYNEQFF.

This clonotype was seen a handful of times. The chain uses TRBV19 and TRBJ2-7, with 9 bases lining up with TRBD2. The CDR3 is 16 amino acids. The V gene's germline CDR1 is LNHDA and CDR2 SQIVND (reference sequence). V gave up 3 bases and J gave up 0 bases; unmatched junction bases: 6. CDR3 in amino acids: CASSIYYSGSSYEQYF. DNA for the CDR3: TGTGCCAGTAGTATTTACTATAGCGGGAGCTCCTACGAGCAGTACTTC.

This clonotype occurred a few times. The chain recombines TRBV3-1 with TRBJ1-1; D is perhaps TRBD1 (6 bases). Trimming shortened V by 6 bases and J by 5 bases, and 16 bases separated the two germline ends. The CDR3 consists of 14 residues. Germline CDR1 and CDR2: LGHDT and YNNKEL (reference sequence). This CDR3 reads CASSLPGQTTEAFF. The CDR3 bases are TGTGCCAGCAGTCTACCGGGACAAACAACTGAAGCTTTCTTT.

This clonotype was picked up many times. This sequence joins TRBV15 and TRBJ2-3; D is unresolved. V lost 3 bases and J lost 2, with 12 bases in between. The CDR3 is 15 amino acids. CDR1 and CDR2 from the germline V gene are LNHNV and YYDKDF (reference sequence). Written as DNA, the CDR3 is TGTGCCACCAGCAGGCCCGCGGCGGCCACAGATACGCAGTATTTT. Residues: CATSRPAAATDTQYF.

This clonotype was counted a few times. This sequence joins TRBV20-1 and TRBJ2-1; D gene unclear. This CDR3 region has 13 residues. V lost 1 base and J lost 4, with 8 bases in between. The germline V gene encodes CDR1 DFQATT and CDR2 SNEGSKA (reference sequence). The CDR3 is CSARASVYNEQFF. CDR3 bases: TGCAGTGCTAGAGCGTCGGTTTACAATGAGCAGTTCTTC.

This clonotype was recorded at least ten times. V is TRBV5-1 and J is TRBJ2-7, with 7 bases identical to TRBD1. In germline, CDR1 is SGHRS, CDR2 YFSETQ. The junction had 4 bases not matched to a gene; V was cut back by 0 bases and J by 4 bases. The CDR3 consists of 14 residues. CDR3 region: CASSLGQGSYEQYF. The CDR3 DNA sequence: TGCGCCAGCAGCTTGGGACAGGGCTCGTACGAGCAGTACTTC.

This clonotype showed up many times. The chain joins TRBV7-2 to TRBJ2-1; 7 bases fit TRBD2. Germline trimming cut 0 bases from V and 6 bases from J; bases unmatched to any gene: 5. Germline assignment: CDR1 SGHTA and CDR2 FQGNSA. There are 15 residues in the CDR3. This CDR3 reads CASSLAWGGSNEQFF. The CDR3 coding sequence is TGTGCCAGCAGCTTAGCTTGGGGCGGGAGCAATGAGCAGTTCTTC.

This clonotype appeared many times. The chain carries TRBV29-1 and TRBJ2-2, with 8 bases that match TRBD2. This CDR3 comprises 15 residues. CDR1 and CDR2 (germline): SQVTM, ANQGSEA. J gave up 6 bases and V 5 bases, and 11 bases lay outside the gene matches. In nucleotides, the CDR3 is TGCAGCGTTCGAACTCAAGCGGGAGTCTCCGGGGAGCTGTTTTTT. The encoded protein is CSVRTQAGVSGELFF.

This clonotype was counted ten times or more. The chain employs TRBV29-1 and TRBJ2-5; the D gene is possibly TRBD2 (6 bases). Germline V gene lookup returns CDR1 SQVTM and CDR2 ANQGSEA. CDR3 length equals 12 residues. V dropped 5 bases and J dropped 1 base, with 8 bases sitting between them. CDR3 protein: CSVWGVQETQYF. The CDR3 DNA reads TGCAGCGTTTGGGGGGTCCAAGAGACCCAGTACTTC.

The chain recombines TRBV5-6 with TRBJ2-1; perhaps TRBD1 as D (6 bases). The CDR3 totals 16 residues. The V and J ends lost 6 bases and 2 bases respectively, with 18 bases between them. Germline assignment: CDR1 SGHDT and CDR2 YYEEEE. CDR3 sequence (DNA): TGTGCCAGCATCGGGGACACCAGAGGGCCCTACAATGAGCAGTTCTTC. Amino acids: CASIGDTRGPYNEQFF.

V gene TRBV29-1 combines with J gene TRBJ2-7; perhaps TRBD2 as D (5 bases). V lost 4 bases to trimming and J lost 6 bases, with 13 bases between them. Germline lookup yields CDR1 SQVTM and CDR2 ANQGSEA. CDR3 length: 12 amino acids. The CDR3: CSVVLAAPEQYF. CDR3 sequence (DNA): TGCAGCGTTGTGCTAGCTGCCCCCGAGCAGTACTTC.

The genes are TRBV6-2 or TRBV6-3 and TRBJ2-7; 7 bases line up with TRBD1. Unmatched junction bases numbered 13, after V lost 6 bases and J lost 5 bases. The CDR3 length is 15 residues. Germline CDR1 reads MNHEY; CDR2 reads SVGEGT. This CDR3 reads CASRLTGMGSDEQYF. CDR3 nucleotides: TGTGCCAGCAGATTGACAGGGATGGGGTCCGACGAGCAGTACTTC.

This clonotype appeared many times. This chain connects TRBV2 to TRBJ2-5, with 7 bases aligning to TRBD2. After removal of 5 bases from V and 5 bases from J, the junction contained 2 bases not matched to a gene. The CDR3 covers 12 residues. Germline V gene data show CDR1 as SNHLY and CDR2 as FYNNEI. This chain's CDR3 is CASSSGAETQYF. In DNA form, the CDR3 reads TGTGCCAGCAGTAGCGGGGCGGAGACCCAGTACTTC.

This clonotype has more than one count but fewer than ten. CDR3 protein: CAWSRDGNLEQYF. CDR3 nucleotide sequence: TGTGCCTGGAGTCGGGACGGGAATCTCGAGCAGTACTTC. The chain is built from TRBV30 and TRBJ2-7; D possibly matches TRBD1 or TRBD2 (5 bases each). In germline, CDR1 is GTSNPN, CDR2 SVGIG (reference sequence). The CDR3 is 13 residues long. The ends were cut back, 2 bases at V and 6 bases at J, with 14 bases in the middle.